This is a list of T cell receptor beta chains from one sample in a study of shared clonotypes between healthy human individuals. Some clones are missing from TCRdb's copy, which holds only in-frame ones; the method was immunoSEQ multiplex PCR. The data hold around 750,000 clones, with around two thirds observed a single time. The material sequenced was memory CD4+ T cells sorted from blood. These receptors all come from a woman in her 30s in good health. Both conserved end residues are part of each CDR3. Each record gives: D gene, J gene, V gene, clone size, CDR3 DNA, CDR3 protein. A D gene is named only where the DNA matches it firmly. Clone size is given for some rows only: seen once, a few or many times, or a class if the clone is expanded.

TRBD2,TRBJ2-5,TRBV6-4,NA,TGTGCCAGCAGCCCATCCGGGACTAGCGGAGAAGAGACCCAGTACTTC,CASSPSGTSGEETQYF
NA,TRBJ2-1,TRBV14,NA,TGTGCCAGCAGCCCCGATTGGGGTGAGCAGTTCTTC,CASSPDWGEQFF
TRBD2,TRBJ2-1,TRBV11-2,NA,TGTGCCAGCAGCTTAGGCCCCCCGACTAGCGGGAGTGGGCATGAGCAGTTCTTC,CASSLGPPTSGSGHEQFF
NA,TRBJ2-6,TRBV11-2,NA,TGTGCCAGCAGCCTTTCTGGGCCTGGGGCCAACGTCCTGACTTTC,CASSLSGPGANVLTF
NA,TRBJ1-4,TRBV5-1,few,TGCGCCAGCAGCTCGTCGATTTCAACTAATGAAAAACTGTTTTTT,CASSSSISTNEKLFF
TRBD1,TRBJ2-5,TRBV30,NA,TGTGCCGTAAGGGGGCAGGCGAGAGAGCAGTACTTC,CAVRGQAREQYF
NA,TRBJ2-3,TRBV29-1,NA,TGCAGCGTTTCTCGGGCCTCCGGAGCAGATACGCAGTATTTT,CSVSRASGADTQYF
TRBD1,TRBJ2-5,TRBV29-1,NA,TGCAGCGTCGGCTTCGGGACAGGGTCACGAGAGACCCAGTACTTC,CSVGFGTGSRETQYF
TRBD2,TRBJ2-3,TRBV9,NA,TGTGCCAGCAGCGTAGGGGGTTCGGGAGGGAGCACAGATACGCAGTATTTT,CASSVGGSGGSTDTQYF
NA,TRBJ2-1,TRBV12-2,NA,TGTGCAAGTCGCTTAAGGGCTACTAGCGGGAGTATCCTCAATGAGCAGTTCTTC,CASRLRATSGSILNEQFF
NA,TRBJ2-5,TRBV9,NA,TGTGCCAGCAGTCAAACAGGGTCTTTAGGTGAGACCCAGTACTTC,CASSQTGSLGETQYF
NA,TRBJ2-2,TRBV29-1,NA,TGCAGCGTAGGAGGAGGTGACACCGGGGAGCTGTTTTTT,CSVGGGDTGELFF
TRBD1,TRBJ2-7,TRBV18,NA,TGTGCCAGCTCAACAGGGGGGAGTCGCTACGAGCAGTACTTC,CASSTGGSRYEQYF
NA,TRBJ2-5,TRBV28,NA,TGTGCCAGCAGCCCTGGGGCGCGGGGGACCCAGTACTTC,CASSPGARGTQYF
NA,TRBJ2-5,TRBV6-5,once,TGTGCCAGCAGCCCGAGCAGGGAGACCCAGTACTTC,CASSPSRETQYF
NA,TRBJ2-2,TRBV5-4,NA,TGTGCCAGCAGCTTGAAAGGGGGTGGCGGGGAGCTGTTTTTT,CASSLKGGGGELFF
NA,TRBJ2-1,TRBV5-8,NA,TGTGCCAGCAGGCCGGGGGCGGGAGCCTACAATGAGCAGTTCTTC,CASRPGAGAYNEQFF
NA,TRBJ2-7,TRBV11-3,NA,TGTGCCAGCAGCTTAGGGTCAGGGCATCAATACGAGCAGTACTTC,CASSLGSGHQYEQYF
NA,TRBJ1-2,TRBV28,once,TGTGCCAGCAGTTTATTACCCGTGGGCTATGGCTACACCTTC,CASSLLPVGYGYTF
TRBD1,TRBJ2-2,TRBV5-5,NA,TGTGCCAGCAGCCTCCGACAGGGTCAGGACACCGGGGAGCTGTTTTTT,CASSLRQGQDTGELFF
NA,TRBJ2-5,TRBV6-5,once,TGTGCCAGCAGTGTCTTGGACGGGAGTGAGACCCAGTACTTC,CASSVLDGSETQYF
NA,TRBJ1-1,TRBV27,few,TGTGCCAGCAGTAGGCTTCAGGGTTCCACTGAAGCTTTCTTT,CASSRLQGSTEAFF